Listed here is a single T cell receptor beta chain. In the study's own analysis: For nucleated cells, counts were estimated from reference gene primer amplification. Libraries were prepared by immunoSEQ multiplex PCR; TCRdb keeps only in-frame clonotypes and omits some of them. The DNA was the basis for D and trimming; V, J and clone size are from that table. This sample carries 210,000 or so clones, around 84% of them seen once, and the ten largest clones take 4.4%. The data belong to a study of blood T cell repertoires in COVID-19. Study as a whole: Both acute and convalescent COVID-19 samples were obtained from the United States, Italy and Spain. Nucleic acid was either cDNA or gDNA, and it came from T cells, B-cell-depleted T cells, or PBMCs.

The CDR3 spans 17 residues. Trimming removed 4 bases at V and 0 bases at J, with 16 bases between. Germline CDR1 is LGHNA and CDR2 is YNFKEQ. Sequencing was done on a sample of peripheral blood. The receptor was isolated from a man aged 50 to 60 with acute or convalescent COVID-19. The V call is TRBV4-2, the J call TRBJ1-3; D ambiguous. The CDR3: CASSPRVNLNSGNTIYF. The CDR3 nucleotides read TGTGCCAGCAGCCCCCGAGTTAACCTGAACTCTGGAAACACCATATATTTT.